What follows are 26 T cell receptor beta chains derived from one specimen sequenced in a study of cytomegalovirus exposure and HLA in healthy donors. PCR employed 60 Vbeta and 13 Jbeta primers. Sequencing was performed with immunoSEQ multiplex PCR; in TCRdb, only in-frame clones are kept and a portion is missing. This table has 50,000 to 80,000 clones, 60% to 80% appearing once. Sequenced: PBMCs. The receptors were gathered from a male donor in good health and CMV-seropositive.

In nucleotides, the CDR3 is TGTGCCAGCAGTTACAGGACAGGGAGCTTGTATGGCTACACCTTC. Protein: CASSYRTGSLYGYTF. The J gene is TRBJ1-2, the V gene TRBV6-6; 8 positions agree with TRBD1. CDR1 and CDR2 from the germline V gene are MNHNY and SVGAGI (reference sequence). This CDR3 region has 15 residues. J gave up 5 bases and V 2 bases, and 7 bases lay outside the gene matches.

The V and J genes are TRBV5-1 and TRBJ1-1, with 8 bases aligning to TRBD1. Losses at the gene ends were 4 bases for V and 4 bases for J; bases not matched to a gene: 6. The CDR3 length is 14 residues. Germline V gene data show CDR1 as SGHRS and CDR2 as YFSETQ. This CDR3 is CASSRTGQGTEAFF. CDR3 coding DNA: TGCGCCAGCAGCCGGACAGGGCAGGGCACTGAAGCTTTCTTT. Looking up the rest from reference TRBV5-1 and TRBJ1-1 gives the full variable domain: KAGVTQTPRYLIKTRGQQVTLSCSPISGHRSVSWYQQTPGQGLQFLFEYFSETQRNKGNFPGRFSGRQFSNSRSEMNVSTLELGDSALYLCASSRTGQGTEAFFGQGTRLTVV.

This rearrangement joins TRBV7-2 to TRBJ2-3, with D possibly matching TRBD2 (5 bases). CDR1 SGHTA and CDR2 FQGNSA come from the germline V gene. The CDR3 is 14 amino acids. The ends were cut back, 5 bases at V and 2 bases at J, with 11 bases in the middle. The CDR3 is CASSTPGFTDTQYF. The CDR3 DNA is TGTGCCAGCAGCACACCGGGATTCACAGATACGCAGTATTTT.

This chain uses TRBV9 with TRBJ1-2; 8 nucleotides line up with TRBD1. CDR1 is SGDLS and CDR2 is YYNGEE in the germline V gene. The CDR3 spans 15 residues. Germline trimming cut 3 bases from V and 4 bases from J; bases unmatched to any gene: 8. Written as DNA, the CDR3 is TGTGCCAGCAGCGCCCCAGGGGGCGCTGGCTATGGCTACACCTTC. Protein product: CASSAPGGAGYGYTF.

The sample holds one count of this clone. This rearrangement joins TRBV28 to TRBJ1-1; no clear D. Trimming removed 6 bases at V and 3 bases at J, with 20 bases between. This CDR3 region has 16 residues. Looked up from germline, CDR1 is MDHEN and CDR2 is SYDVKM. CDR3 in amino acids: CASSFAWAGTDTEAFF. The CDR3 DNA reads TGTGCCAGCAGCTTTGCCTGGGCAGGCACGGACACTGAAGCTTTCTTT.

This sequence joins TRBV5-6 and TRBJ1-1; TRBD1 is a possible D gene (5 bases). V was pared by 3 bases and J by 5 bases, with 11 bases between. CDR3 length equals 13 residues. The germline CDR1 and CDR2 sequences are SGHDT and YYEEEE. In DNA form, the CDR3 reads TGTGCCAGCAGCTACGGGGGGATAACTGAAGCTTTCTTT. Translated: CASSYGGITEAFF.

This rearrangement joins TRBV30 to TRBJ1-3; D is perhaps TRBD1 (5 bases). Germline V gives CDR1 GTSNPN, CDR2 SVGIG (reference sequence). CDR3 size: 16 residues. Trimming removed 5 bases at V and 4 bases at J, with 21 bases between. CDR3 nucleotide sequence: TGTGCCTGGGACCTTGGGGCGGGGGTAAGCGGAAACACCATATATTTT. Translating gives CAWDLGAGVSGNTIYF.

This chain uses TRBV7-9 with TRBJ2-2, with TRBD1 matching 8 bases. The CDR3 totals 15 residues. The germline V gene encodes CDR1 SEHNR and CDR2 FQNEAQ (reference sequence). J gave up 6 bases and V 8 bases, and 11 bases lay outside the gene matches. The CDR3, as DNA: TGTGCCAGCGGACAGGGTGATTTACTCTCCGGGGAGCTGTTTTTT. Its translation: CASGQGDLLSGELFF.

V gene TRBV18 combines with J gene TRBJ1-3; TRBD1 aligns across 11 bases. Germline V gene data show CDR1 as KGHSH and CDR2 as LQKENI. This CDR3 has 16 residues. The J segment lost 0 bases and the V segment lost 4 bases, leaving 2 bases of the junction unmatched. The CDR3 sequence is CASSRTGGPSGNTIYF. The CDR3 DNA is TGTGCCAGCTCACGGACAGGGGGCCCCTCTGGAAACACCATATATTTT.

CDR3: CASSSRGDPSSYNEQFF. Here the CDR3 DNA reads TGTGCCAGCAGCTCCCGGGGGGACCCGAGCTCCTACAATGAGCAGTTCTTC. The rearrangement joins TRBV9 to TRBJ2-1, with TRBD2 matching 7 bases. This CDR3 has 17 residues. V trimming: 4 bases; J trimming: 0 bases; junction bases outside the gene matches: 10. CDR1 is SGDLS and CDR2 is YYNGEE in the germline V gene. Looking up the rest from reference TRBV9 and TRBJ2-1 gives the full variable domain: DSGVTQTPKHLITATGQRVTLRCSPRSGDLSVYWYQQSLDQGLQFLIQYYNGEERAKGNILERFSAQQFPDLHSELNLSSLELGDSALYFCASSSRGDPSSYNEQFFGPGTRLTVL.

The chain combines TRBV10-2 with TRBJ2-2; 10 bases fit TRBD1. CDR1 is WSHSY and CDR2 is SAAADI in the germline V gene. V lost 9 bases to trimming and J lost 5 bases; unmatched junction nucleotides: 9. CDR3 length: 15 residues. This chain's CDR3 is CASRQGARGTGELFF. For the CDR3, the DNA is TGCGCCAGTCGACAGGGGGCGAGAGGAACCGGGGAGCTGTTTTTT.

The V gene is TRBV5-6, the J gene TRBJ2-3; 9 bases map to TRBD1. The CDR3 runs 14 residues. Germline V gives CDR1 SGHDT, CDR2 YYEEEE. The trim removed 0 bases at V and 4 bases at J, leaving 0 bases unmatched. The CDR3 protein is CASSLGDRADTQYF. The CDR3 bases are TGTGCCAGCAGCTTGGGGGACAGGGCAGATACGCAGTATTTT.

This sequence joins TRBV7-2 and TRBJ2-5; 9 nucleotides line up with TRBD2. Germline CDR1 and CDR2: SGHTA and FQGNSA. CDR3 length: 15 amino acids. Germline trimming cut 7 bases from V and 3 bases from J; bases unmatched to any gene: 9. The DNA of the CDR3 is TGTGCCAGCACTCTGGTCCGACTAGCGGAAGAGACCCAGTACTTC. Encoded protein: CASTLVRLAEETQYF.

In its sample, this clone was seen once. The rearrangement links TRBV10-3 to TRBJ1-2, with TRBD1 identical over 8 bases. J was trimmed by 7 bases and V by 2 bases; bases with no gene match: 21. This CDR3 has 19 amino acids. Germline V gives CDR1 ENHRY, CDR2 SYGVKD. The CDR3 DNA sequence: TGTGCCATCAGTGAGAGCATCCTTGATTCAGGGGGCGGGTTCCGTGGCTACACCTTC. This codes for CAISESILDSGGGFRGYTF.

The chain is built from TRBV30 and TRBJ2-3; 8 positions match TRBD1. V was clipped by 0 bases and J by 5 bases; unmatched bases: 10. Germline-derived CDR1 and CDR2 are GTSNPN and SVGIG (reference sequence). CDR3 length equals 16 residues. The DNA for the CDR3 is TGTGCCTGGAGTGTAGGGTATCAGGGGGCTGGAGATACGCAGTATTTT. It encodes CAWSVGYQGAGDTQYF.

This clone was recorded only once. This rearrangement joins TRBV7-9 to TRBJ2-7, with 9 bases identical to TRBD1. CDR1 is SEHNR, CDR2 FQNEAQ, per germline (reference sequence). Germline trimming cut 5 bases from V and 0 bases from J; bases unmatched to any gene: 8. The CDR3 loop spans 16 amino acids. The CDR3 nucleotides read TGTGCCAGCAGCACCAACAGGGGGCTTAGCTCCTACGAGCAGTACTTC. Amino acids: CASSTNRGLSSYEQYF.

The sample holds a few counts of this clone. The rearrangement uses TRBV5-1 and TRBJ1-1; D unclear. The V and J ends lost 1 base and 1 base respectively, with 2 bases between them. Germline V CDR1 and CDR2: SGHRS, YFSETQ. The CDR3 contains 12 residues. The CDR3 loop reads CASSLQNTEAFF. CDR3 nucleotides: TGCGCCAGCAGCTTGCAGAACACTGAAGCTTTCTTT.

The gene calls are TRBV11-2 and TRBJ1-2; D remains ambiguous. There are 12 residues in the CDR3. Trimming cost V 4 bases and J 4 bases, with 7 bases left between them. CDR1 is SGHAT and CDR2 is FQNNGV in the germline V gene. For the CDR3, the DNA is TGTGCCAGCAGCTCTGAGGTCTATGGCTACACCTTC. Residues: CASSSEVYGYTF.

CDR3 sequence: CACPQGFSSPLHF. The CDR3 region has the DNA TGTGCCTGTCCACAGGGGTTTAGTTCACCCCTCCACTTT. The chain combines TRBV30 with TRBJ1-6, with 7 bases identical to TRBD1. After removal of 6 bases from V and 9 bases from J, the junction contained 8 bases not matched to a gene. CDR3 length: 13 amino acids. The germline CDR1 and CDR2 sequences are GTSNPN and SVGIG (reference sequence).

This clone appeared a few times. J is TRBJ1-5 and V is TRBV4-1, with TRBD1 as a possible D gene (5 bases). There are 14 residues in the CDR3. V lost 0 bases, J lost 7 bases, and 10 bases lay in between. Germline V gene sequence: CDR1 MGHRA, CDR2 YSYEKL. Here the CDR3 DNA reads TGCGCCAGCAGCCAAGATGGGGGGTACCAGCCCCAGCATTTT. Encoded protein: CASSQDGGYQPQHF.

This chain joins TRBV6-1 and TRBJ2-7; 7 nucleotides line up with TRBD2. CDR3 length: 13 residues. V lost 4 bases, J lost 3 bases, and 3 bases stayed unmatched. Germline V gene data show CDR1 as MNHNS and CDR2 as SASEGT. The CDR3 bases are TGTGCCAGCAGTGCGGGGGGAGGCTACGAGCAGTACTTC. This sequence encodes CASSAGGGYEQYF.

In its sample, this clone was seen a few times. The gene calls are TRBV6-5 and TRBJ2-1, with TRBD2 as a possible D gene (5 bases). This CDR3 is built from 16 residues. Trimming pared 0 bases from V and 0 bases from J, leaving 9 bases between. CDR1 MNHEY and CDR2 SVGAGI come from the germline V gene. The CDR3 DNA follows: TGTGCCAGCAGTTACTCGGACTCCAGCTCCTACAATGAGCAGTTCTTC. Its protein product is CASSYSDSSSYNEQFF.

The chain links TRBV30 to TRBJ2-5; 8 nucleotides align to TRBD2. Germline assignment: CDR1 GTSNPN and CDR2 SVGIG (reference sequence). V was clipped by 4 bases and J by 6 bases; unmatched bases: 10. CDR3 length: 14 amino acids. This chain's CDR3 is CAWNLAGGGKTQYF. DNA of the CDR3: TGTGCCTGGAACTTAGCGGGCGGGGGGAAGACCCAGTACTTC. Full variable domain (remainder filled in from reference TRBV30 and TRBJ2-5): SQTIHQWPATLVQPVGSPLSLECTVEGTSNPNLYWYRQAAGRGLQLLFYSVGIGQISSEVPQNLSASRPQDRQFILSSKKLLLSDSGFYLCAWNLAGGGKTQYFGPGTRLLVL.

The chain combines TRBV18 with TRBJ1-1; D unclear. CDR1 is KGHSH, CDR2 LQKENI, per germline. The CDR3 covers 13 residues. V lost 3 bases and J lost 1, with 6 bases in between. CDR3 sequence: CASSPGRNTEAFF. Here the CDR3 DNA reads TGTGCCAGCTCACCTGGCAGGAACACTGAAGCTTTCTTT.

The chain carries TRBV6-5 and TRBJ1-6; no clear D. Germline V gives CDR1 MNHEY, CDR2 SVGAGI. The CDR3 has 14 residues. Trimming removed 6 bases at V and 7 bases at J, with 13 bases between. The CDR3 DNA reads as TGTGCCAGCAGCTCTCCCCGGAGGAATTCACCCCTCCACTTT. Protein sequence: CASSSPRRNSPLHF.

In this sample, this clone turned up once. This chain links TRBV7-3 with TRBJ2-1; D may be TRBD1 (5 bases). CDR1 and CDR2 from the germline V gene are SGHTA and FQGTGA. Between the trimmed V and J ends, which lost 4 bases and 8 bases, there was a span of 12 bases. The CDR3 sequence is 13 residues long. CDR3 sequence: CASSSSDSYEQFF. CDR3 DNA sequence: TGTGCCAGCAGCTCTTCCGACAGTTATGAGCAGTTCTTC.